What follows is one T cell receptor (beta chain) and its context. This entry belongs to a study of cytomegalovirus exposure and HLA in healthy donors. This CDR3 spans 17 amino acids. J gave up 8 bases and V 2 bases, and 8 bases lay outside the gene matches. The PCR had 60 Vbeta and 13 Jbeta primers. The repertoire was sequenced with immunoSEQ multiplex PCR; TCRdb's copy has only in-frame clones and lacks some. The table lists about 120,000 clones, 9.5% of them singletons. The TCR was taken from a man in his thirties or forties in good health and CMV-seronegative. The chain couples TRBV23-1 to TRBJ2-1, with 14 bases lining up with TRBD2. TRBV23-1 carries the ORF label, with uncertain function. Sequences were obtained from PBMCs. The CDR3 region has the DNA TGCGCCAGCAGTCAAGTGCCGGGACTAGCGGGAGAGCATGAGCAGTTCTTC. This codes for CASSQVPGLAGEHEQFF.